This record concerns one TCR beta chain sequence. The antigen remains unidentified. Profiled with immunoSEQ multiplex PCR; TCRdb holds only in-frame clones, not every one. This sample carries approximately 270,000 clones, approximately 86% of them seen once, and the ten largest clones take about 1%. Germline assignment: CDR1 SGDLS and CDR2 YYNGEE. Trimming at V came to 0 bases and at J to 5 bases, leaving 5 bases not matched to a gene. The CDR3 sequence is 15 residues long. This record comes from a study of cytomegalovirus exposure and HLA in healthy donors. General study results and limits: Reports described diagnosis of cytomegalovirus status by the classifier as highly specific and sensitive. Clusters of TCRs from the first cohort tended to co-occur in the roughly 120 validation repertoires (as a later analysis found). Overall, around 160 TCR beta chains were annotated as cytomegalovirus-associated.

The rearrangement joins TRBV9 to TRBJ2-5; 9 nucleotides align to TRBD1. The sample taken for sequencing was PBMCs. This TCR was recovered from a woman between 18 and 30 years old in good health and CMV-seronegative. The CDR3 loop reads CASSVGTGERETQYF. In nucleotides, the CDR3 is TGTGCCAGCAGCGTAGGGACAGGGGAGAGGGAGACCCAGTACTTC.